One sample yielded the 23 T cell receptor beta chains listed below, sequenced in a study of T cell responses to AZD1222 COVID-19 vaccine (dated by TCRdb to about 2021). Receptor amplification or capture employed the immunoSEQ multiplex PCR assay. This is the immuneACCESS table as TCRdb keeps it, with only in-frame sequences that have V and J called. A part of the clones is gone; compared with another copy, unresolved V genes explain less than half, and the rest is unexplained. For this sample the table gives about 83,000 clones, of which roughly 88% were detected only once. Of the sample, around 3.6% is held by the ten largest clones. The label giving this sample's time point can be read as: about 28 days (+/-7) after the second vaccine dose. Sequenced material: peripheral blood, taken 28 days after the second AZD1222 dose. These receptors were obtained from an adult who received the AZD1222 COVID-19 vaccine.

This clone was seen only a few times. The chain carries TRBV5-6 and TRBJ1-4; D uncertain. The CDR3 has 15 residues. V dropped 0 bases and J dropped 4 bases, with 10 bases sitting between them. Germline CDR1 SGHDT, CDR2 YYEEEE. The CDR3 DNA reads TGTGCCAGCAGCTTGGGACGGACCCTTAATGAAAAACTGTTTTTT. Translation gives CASSLGRTLNEKLFF.

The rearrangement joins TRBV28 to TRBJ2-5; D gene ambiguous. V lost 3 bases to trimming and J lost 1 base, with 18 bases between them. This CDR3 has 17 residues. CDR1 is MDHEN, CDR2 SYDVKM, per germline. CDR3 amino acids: CASSFGYLAPVQETQYF. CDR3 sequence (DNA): TGTGCCAGCAGTTTCGGCTACCTCGCACCCGTCCAAGAGACCCAGTACTTC.

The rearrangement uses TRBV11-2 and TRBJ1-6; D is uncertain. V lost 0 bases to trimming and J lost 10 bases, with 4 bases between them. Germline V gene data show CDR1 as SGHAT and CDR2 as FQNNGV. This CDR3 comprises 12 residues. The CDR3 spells CASSLDFSPLHF. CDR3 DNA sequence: TGTGCCAGCAGCTTAGATTTCTCACCCCTCCACTTT.

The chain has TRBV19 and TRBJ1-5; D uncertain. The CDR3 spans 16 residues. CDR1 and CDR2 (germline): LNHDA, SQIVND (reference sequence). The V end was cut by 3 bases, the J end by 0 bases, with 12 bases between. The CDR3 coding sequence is TGTGCCAGTAGTATTGTCGGCCAGTTTAGCAATCAGCCCCAGCATTTT. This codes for CASSIVGQFSNQPQHF. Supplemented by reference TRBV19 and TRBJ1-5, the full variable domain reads DGGITQSPKYLFRKEGQNVTLSCEQNLNHDAMYWYRQDPGQGLRLIYYSQIVNDFQKGDIAEGYSVSREKKESFPLTVTSAQKNPTAFYLCASSIVGQFSNQPQHFGDGTRLSIL.

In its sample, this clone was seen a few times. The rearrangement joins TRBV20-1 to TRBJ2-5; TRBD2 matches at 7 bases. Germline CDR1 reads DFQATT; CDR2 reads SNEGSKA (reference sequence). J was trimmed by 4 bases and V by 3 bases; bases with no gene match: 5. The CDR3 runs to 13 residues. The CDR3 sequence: CSASVTGGETQYF. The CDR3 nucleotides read TGCAGTGCTAGTGTGACGGGAGGAGAGACCCAGTACTTC.

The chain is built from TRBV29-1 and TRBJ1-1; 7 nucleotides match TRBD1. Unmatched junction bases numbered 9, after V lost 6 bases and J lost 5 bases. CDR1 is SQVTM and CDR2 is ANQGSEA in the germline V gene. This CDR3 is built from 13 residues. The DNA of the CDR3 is TGCAGCGTGGTGATGGGCAGGGGGACTGAAGCTTTCTTT. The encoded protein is CSVVMGRGTEAFF.

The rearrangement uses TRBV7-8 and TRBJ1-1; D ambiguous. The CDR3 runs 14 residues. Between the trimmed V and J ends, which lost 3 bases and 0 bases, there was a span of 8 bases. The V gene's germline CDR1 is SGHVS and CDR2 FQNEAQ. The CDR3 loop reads CASSFSTMNTEAFF. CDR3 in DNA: TGTGCCAGCAGCTTTAGCACTATGAACACTGAAGCTTTCTTT.

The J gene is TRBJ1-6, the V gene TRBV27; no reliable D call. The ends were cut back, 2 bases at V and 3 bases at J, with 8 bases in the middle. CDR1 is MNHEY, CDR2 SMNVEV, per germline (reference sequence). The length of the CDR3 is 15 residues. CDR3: CASSLRPDYNSPLHF. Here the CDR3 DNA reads TGTGCCAGCAGTTTAAGGCCCGACTATAATTCACCCCTCCACTTT.

Written as DNA, the CDR3 is TGTGCCAGCAGCCAATTGATTACCTCTGGAAACACCATATATTTT. It specifies CASSQLITSGNTIYF. The chain uses TRBV16 and TRBJ1-3; no clear D. Per the germline V gene, CDR1 is KGHSY and CDR2 is FQNENV. The CDR3 has 15 residues. Trimming removed 1 base from V and 0 bases from J, with 7 bases in between.

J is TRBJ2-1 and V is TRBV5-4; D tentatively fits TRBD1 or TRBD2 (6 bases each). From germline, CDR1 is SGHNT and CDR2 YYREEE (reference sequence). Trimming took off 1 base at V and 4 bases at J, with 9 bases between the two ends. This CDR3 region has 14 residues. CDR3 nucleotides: TGTGCCAGCAGCTTGATAGGGGGGTACAATGAGCAGTTCTTC. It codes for CASSLIGGYNEQFF.

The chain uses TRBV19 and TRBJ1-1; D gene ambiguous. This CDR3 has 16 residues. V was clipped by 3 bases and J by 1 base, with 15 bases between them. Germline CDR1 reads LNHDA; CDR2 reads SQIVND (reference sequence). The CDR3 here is CASSIPGISRNTEAFF. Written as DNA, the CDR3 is TGTGCCAGTAGTATTCCCGGGATTTCTCGGAACACTGAAGCTTTCTTT.

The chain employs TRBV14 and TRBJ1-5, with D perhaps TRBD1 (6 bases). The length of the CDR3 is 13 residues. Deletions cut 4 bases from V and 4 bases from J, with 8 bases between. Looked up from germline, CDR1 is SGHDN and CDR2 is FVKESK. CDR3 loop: CASSPRGNQPQHF. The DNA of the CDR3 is TGTGCCAGCAGCCCGAGGGGGAATCAGCCCCAGCATTTT.

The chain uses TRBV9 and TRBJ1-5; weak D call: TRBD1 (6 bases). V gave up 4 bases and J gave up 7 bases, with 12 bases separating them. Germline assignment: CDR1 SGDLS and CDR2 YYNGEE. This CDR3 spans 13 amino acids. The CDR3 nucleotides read TGTGCCAGCAGCCCTTGGGGGCTGCAGCCCCAGCATTTT. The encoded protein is CASSPWGLQPQHF.

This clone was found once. The CDR3 DNA reads TGTGCCAGCAGGGAAACGGGGGATTACACCATATATTTT. This gives the protein CASRETGDYTIYF. The V and J genes are TRBV12-3 or TRBV12-4 and TRBJ1-3; D may be TRBD1 (5 bases). Deletions cut 6 bases from V and 8 bases from J, with 14 bases between. This CDR3 contains 13 residues.

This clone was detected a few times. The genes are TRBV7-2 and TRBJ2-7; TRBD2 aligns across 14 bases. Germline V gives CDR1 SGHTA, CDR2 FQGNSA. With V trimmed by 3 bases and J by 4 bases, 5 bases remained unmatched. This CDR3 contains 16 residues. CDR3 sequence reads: CASSLGLAGESYEQYF. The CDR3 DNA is TGTGCCAGCAGCTTGGGACTAGCGGGAGAATCGTACGAGCAGTACTTC.

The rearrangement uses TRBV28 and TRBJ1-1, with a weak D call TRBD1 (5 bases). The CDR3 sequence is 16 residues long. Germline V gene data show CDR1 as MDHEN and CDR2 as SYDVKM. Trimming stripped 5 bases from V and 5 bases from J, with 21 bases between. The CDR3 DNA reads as TGTGCCAGCAGTCCCTTTGCGACAGCGGGTGGAACTGAAGCTTTCTTT. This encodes CASSPFATAGGTEAFF.

The CDR3 sequence is CASSPTRGTSTDTQYF. In DNA form, the CDR3 reads TGTGCCAGCAGCCCTACCCGGGGGACTAGCACAGATACGCAGTATTTT. The J gene is TRBJ2-3, the V gene TRBV7-3; TRBD2 might be the D (6 bases). CDR1 is SGHTA, CDR2 FQGTGA, per germline. Trimming took off 5 bases at V and 0 bases at J, with 15 bases between the two ends. CDR3 size: 16 residues.

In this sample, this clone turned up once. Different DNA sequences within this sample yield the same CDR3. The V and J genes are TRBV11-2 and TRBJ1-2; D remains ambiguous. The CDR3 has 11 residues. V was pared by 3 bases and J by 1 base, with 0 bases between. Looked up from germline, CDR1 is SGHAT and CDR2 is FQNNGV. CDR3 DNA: TGTGCCAGCAGCTTTAACTATGGCTACACCTTC. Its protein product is CASSFNYGYTF.

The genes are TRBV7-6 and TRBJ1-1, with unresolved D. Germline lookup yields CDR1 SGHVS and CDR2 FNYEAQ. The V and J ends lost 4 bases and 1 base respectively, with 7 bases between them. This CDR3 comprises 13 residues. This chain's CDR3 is CASSSSANTEAFF. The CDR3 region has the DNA TGTGCCAGCAGCTCGAGTGCGAACACTGAAGCTTTCTTT.

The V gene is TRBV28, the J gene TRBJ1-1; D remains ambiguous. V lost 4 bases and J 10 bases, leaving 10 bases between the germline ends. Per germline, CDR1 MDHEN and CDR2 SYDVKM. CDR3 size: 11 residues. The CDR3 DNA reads TGTGCCAGCAGTTCGCCGAGGGCAGCTTTCTTT. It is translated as CASSSPRAAFF.

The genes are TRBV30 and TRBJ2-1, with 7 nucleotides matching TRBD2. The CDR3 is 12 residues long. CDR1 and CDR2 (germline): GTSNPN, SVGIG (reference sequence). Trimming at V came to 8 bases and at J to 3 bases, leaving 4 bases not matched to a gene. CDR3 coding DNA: TGTGCCGCGGGAGATAGCTACAATGAGCAGTTCTTC. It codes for CAAGDSYNEQFF. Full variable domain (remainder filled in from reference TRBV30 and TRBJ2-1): SQTIHQWPATLVQPVGSPLSLECTVEGTSNPNLYWYRQAAGRGLQLLFYSVGIGQISSEVPQNLSASRPQDRQFILSSKKLLLSDSGFYLCAAGDSYNEQFFGPGTRLTVL.

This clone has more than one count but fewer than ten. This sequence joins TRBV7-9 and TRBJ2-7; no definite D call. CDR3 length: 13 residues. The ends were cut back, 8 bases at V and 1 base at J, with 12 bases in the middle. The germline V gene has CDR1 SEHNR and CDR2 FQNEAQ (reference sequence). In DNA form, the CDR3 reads TGTGCCAGCCGAACCCTGGGGTCCTACGAGCAGTACTTC. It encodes CASRTLGSYEQYF.

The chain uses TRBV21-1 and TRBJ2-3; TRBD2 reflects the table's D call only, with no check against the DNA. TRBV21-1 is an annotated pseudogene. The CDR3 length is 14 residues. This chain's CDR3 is CASSKDGETDTQYF. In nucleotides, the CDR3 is TGTGCCAGCAGCAAAGATGGAGAGACAGATACGCAGTATTTT.